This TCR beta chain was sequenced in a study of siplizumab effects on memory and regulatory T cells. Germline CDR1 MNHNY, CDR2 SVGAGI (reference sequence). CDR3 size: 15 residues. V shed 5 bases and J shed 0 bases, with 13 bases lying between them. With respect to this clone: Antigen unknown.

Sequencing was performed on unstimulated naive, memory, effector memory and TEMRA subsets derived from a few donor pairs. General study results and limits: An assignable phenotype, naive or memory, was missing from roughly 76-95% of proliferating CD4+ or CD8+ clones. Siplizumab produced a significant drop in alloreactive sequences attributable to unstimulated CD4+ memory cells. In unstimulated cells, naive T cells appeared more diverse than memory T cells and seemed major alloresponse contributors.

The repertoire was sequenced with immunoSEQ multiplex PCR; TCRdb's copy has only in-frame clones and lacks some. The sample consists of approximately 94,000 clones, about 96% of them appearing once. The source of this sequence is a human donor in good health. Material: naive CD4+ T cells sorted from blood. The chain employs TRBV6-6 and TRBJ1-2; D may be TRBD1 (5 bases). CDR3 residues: CASSPGMGTNYGYTF. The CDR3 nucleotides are TGTGCCAGCAGTCCAGGGATGGGGACTAACTATGGCTACACCTTC.